This T cell receptor beta chain was obtained from a study of OX40 agonist ivuxolimab in advanced cancers. Across the study: While on treatment, patients had intravenous ivuxolimab at 0.01 to 10 mg/kg every 2 weeks.

With regard to this clone: The antigen is not known.

Clones were sequenced by immunoSEQ multiplex PCR, and TCRdb holds only the in-frame ones, with some missing. The repertoire consists of around 50,000 clones, with roughly nine tenths occurring once and the leading ten covering 9% to 15%. V shed 4 bases and J shed 3 bases, with 13 bases lying between them. This CDR3 contains 15 residues. Germline CDR1 is KGHSH and CDR2 is LQKENI. Whole-study results and caveats: Clonal expansion was among the lowest in partial responders at 0.1-3.0 mg/kg, especially CD8+. CD8+ T cells averaged more expanded clones than CD4+.

The sample here was CD4+ or CD8+ T cells sorted from blood, taken in a trial of the OX40 agonist ivuxolimab. The J gene is TRBJ2-1, the V gene TRBV18; D is possibly TRBD1 or TRBD2 (7 bases each). This TCR was sampled from an adult with an advanced solid tumor such as melanoma, head and neck, liver or kidney cancer. The CDR3 DNA is TGTGCCAGCTCACGCCAGGGGGACTACTACAATGAGCAGTTCTTC. Translating it yields CASSRQGDYYNEQFF.